The next 13 T cell receptor beta chains were all read from a single sample in a study of blood T cells in healthy people across ages. The use of a sample-barcoded 5' primer and a J-beta primer mix characterized a second PCR of about 7 to 12 cycles. TCRdb reprocessed the 5' RACE reads via MiXCR and lists one record per CDR3 protein. Of 450,000 to 700,000 distinct CDR3 sequences detected, 27% appear once; the ten largest clones hold about 18%. The source material was blood. These receptors all stem from an older woman in good health.

In its sample, this clonotype was seen a few times. This sequence joins TRBV5-1 and TRBJ2-6; 8 bases match TRBD1. Germline lookup yields CDR1 SGHRS and CDR2 YFSETQ. This CDR3 has 18 amino acids. J was trimmed by 0 bases and V by 3 bases; bases with no gene match: 8. Here the CDR3 DNA reads TGCGCCAGCAGCTCCAGGGGACAGGCGTTCTCTGGGGCCAACGTCCTGACTTTC. Translation gives CASSSRGQAFSGANVLTF.

V usage is TRBV7-2 and J usage is TRBJ1-3; D might be TRBD1 (6 bases). Trimming left V 7 bases short and J 2 bases short, with 18 bases between. The CDR3 runs to 16 residues. Germline CDR1 is SGHTA and CDR2 is FQGNSA. CDR3 nucleotides: TGTGCCAGCATCTCGGGGCGGGGGCAAACTGGAAACACCATATATTTT. Residues: CASISGRGQTGNTIYF.

The table lists this clonotype with a count of one. The V and J genes are TRBV11-3 and TRBJ1-2, with D maybe TRBD1 (5 bases). Per germline, CDR1 SGHNT and CDR2 YENEEA. Trimming pared 5 bases from V and 8 bases from J, leaving 15 bases between. The CDR3 totals 13 residues. In nucleotides, the CDR3 is TGTGCCAGCAGCCGCGGACGGGGCTTAGGCTACACCTTC. Protein product: CASSRGRGLGYTF.

The J gene is TRBJ2-4, the V gene TRBV6-6; a weak D match, TRBD1 (6 bases). The CDR3 spans 17 residues. The ends were cut back, 2 bases at V and 5 bases at J, with 19 bases in the middle. CDR1 and CDR2 from the germline V gene are MNHNY and SVGAGI (reference sequence). The CDR3 sequence: CASSYNLAAGAENIQYF. The CDR3 nucleotides read TGTGCCAGCAGTTACAATCTGGCAGCAGGGGCCGAAAACATTCAGTACTTC.

V usage is TRBV5-1 and J usage is TRBJ1-3; D call uncertain. V was shortened by 5 bases and J by 2 bases, with 5 bases between the two germline ends. The CDR3 is 12 residues long. Germline V lookup: CDR1 SGHRS, CDR2 YFSETQ. The CDR3 DNA sequence: TGCGCCAGCAGTGGGGCTGGAAACACCATATATTTT. Translating it yields CASSGAGNTIYF. The full variable domain, rest sourced from reference TRBV5-1 and TRBJ1-3, is KAGVTQTPRYLIKTRGQQVTLSCSPISGHRSVSWYQQTPGQGLQFLFEYFSETQRNKGNFPGRFSGRQFSNSRSEMNVSTLELGDSALYLCASSGAGNTIYFGEGSWLTVV.

J is TRBJ2-5 and V is TRBV29-1; no definite D call. TRBJ2-1 explains the end of the DNA better; the J call may be wrong. The CDR3 totals 14 residues. CDR1 SQVTM and CDR2 ANQGSEA come from the germline V gene. Written as DNA, the CDR3 is TGCAGCGTTGAAGGGTTTCGTAACTACAATGAGCAGTTCTTC. Translated, it gives CSVEGFRNYNEQFF.

The chain recombines TRBV28 with TRBJ2-7; TRBD1 matches 11 bases. J lost 5 bases, V lost 7 bases, and 10 bases had no gene match. The CDR3 is 15 residues long. Per the germline V gene, CDR1 is MDHEN and CDR2 is SYDVKM. CDR3 residues: CASTLPGQGANEQYF. The DNA for the CDR3 is TGTGCCAGCACCCTACCTGGACAGGGGGCAAACGAGCAGTACTTC.

This clonotype was picked up a small number of times. The chain joins TRBV3-1 to TRBJ2-1; 7 bases are a match to TRBD1. CDR1 and CDR2 (germline): LGHDT, YNNKEL (reference sequence). The V segment lost 6 bases and the J segment 2 bases; nucleotides outside the gene matches: 7. CDR3 size: 15 residues. CDR3 coding DNA: TGTGCCAGCAGTCTGCCCGGGACAGCCTACAATGAGCAGTTCTTC. Protein product: CASSLPGTAYNEQFF.

This clonotype was observed a few times. The chain has TRBV4-3 and TRBJ1-1; TRBD1 matches 8 bases. The germline V gene encodes CDR1 LGHNA and CDR2 YSLEER. There are 13 residues in the CDR3. Trimming took 3 bases from V and 13 from J; bases not matched to a gene: 10. In nucleotides, the CDR3 is TGCGCCAGCAGCCAGGCTCAGGGGGCCCAGGTTTTCTTT. This gives the protein CASSQAQGAQVFF.

This clonotype turned up a few times. V and J are TRBV12-3 or TRBV12-4 and TRBJ1-5; 9 bases match TRBD1. This CDR3 has 14 residues. Trimming at V came to 5 bases and at J to 6 bases, leaving 5 bases not matched to a gene. For the CDR3, the DNA is TGTGCCAGCAGTATACAGGGGGCAGGTCAGCCCCAGCATTTT. This codes for CASSIQGAGQPQHF.

Comments on this clonotype: The germline gene is not matched at one end of the junction; a read error may be the cause. The CDR3 DNA follows: TGCGGTGCTATATGGGGCGGGAGCGGCTACAATGAGCAGTTCTTC. It is translated as CGAIWGGSGYNEQFF. The chain employs TRBV20-1 and TRBJ2-1; 7 bases are shared with TRBD2. Germline CDR1 is DFQATT and CDR2 is SNEGSKA (reference sequence). The CDR3 is made up of 15 amino acids.

V and J are TRBV2 and TRBJ1-1; D is perhaps TRBD1 (5 bases). This CDR3 contains 14 residues. Trimming cost V 7 bases and J 0 bases, with 12 bases left between them. Germline values: CDR1 SNHLY, CDR2 FYNNEI. The CDR3 bases are TGTGCCAGCACCAGGGCCTCGGTGAACACTGAAGCTTTCTTT. As protein: CASTRASVNTEAFF.

CDR3 in amino acids: CSVLGQATYEQYF. DNA of the CDR3: TGCAGCGTTTTGGGACAGGCCACTTACGAGCAGTACTTC. This sequence joins TRBV29-1 and TRBJ2-7; 8 bases are a match to TRBD1. The CDR3 is made up of 13 amino acids. The germline gives CDR1 SQVTM, CDR2 ANQGSEA. V was clipped by 5 bases and J by 4 bases; unmatched bases: 7.